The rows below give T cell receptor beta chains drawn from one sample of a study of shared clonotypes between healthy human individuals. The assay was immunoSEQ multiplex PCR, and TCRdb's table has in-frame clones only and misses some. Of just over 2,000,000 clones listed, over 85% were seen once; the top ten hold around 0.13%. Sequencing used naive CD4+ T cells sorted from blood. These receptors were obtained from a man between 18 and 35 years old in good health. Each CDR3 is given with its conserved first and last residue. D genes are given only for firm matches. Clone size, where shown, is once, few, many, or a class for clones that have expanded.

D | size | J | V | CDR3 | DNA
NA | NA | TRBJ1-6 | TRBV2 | CASSEQGNSPLHF | TGTGCCAGCAGTGAGCAGGGTAATTCACCCCTCCACTTT
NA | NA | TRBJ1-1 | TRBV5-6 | CASSLDGRITEAFF | TGTGCCAGCAGCTTGGACGGGAGAATCACTGAAGCTTTCTTT
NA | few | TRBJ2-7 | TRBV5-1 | CASSPNTQGRNEQYF | TGCGCCAGCAGCCCGAATACACAGGGCCGCAACGAGCAGTACTTC
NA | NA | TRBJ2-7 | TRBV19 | CASSSDSGNSYEQYF | TGTGCCAGTAGTTCCGACTCAGGAAACTCCTACGAGCAGTACTTC
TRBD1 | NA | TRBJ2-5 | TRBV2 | CASSLGGQGYQETQYF | TGTGCCAGCAGTTTGGGCGGACAGGGGTACCAAGAGACCCAGTACTTC
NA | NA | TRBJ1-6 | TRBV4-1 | CASSSENQQGSPLHF | TGCGCCAGCAGCTCCGAAAATCAACAGGGTTCACCCCTCCACTTT
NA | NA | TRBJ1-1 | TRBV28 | CASSLIRGTEAFF | TGTGCCAGCAGTTTAATAAGAGGCACTGAAGCTTTCTTT
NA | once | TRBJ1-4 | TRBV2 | CASSEGVTNEKLFF | TGTGCCAGCAGTGAAGGGGTTACTAATGAAAAACTGTTTTTT
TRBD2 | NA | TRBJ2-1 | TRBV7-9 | CASSLAGLAGYNEQFF | TGTGCCAGCAGCTTAGCGGGACTAGCGGGCTACAATGAGCAGTTCTTC
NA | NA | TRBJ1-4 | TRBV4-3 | CASSQEVGGNEKLFF | TGCGCCAGCAGCCAAGAAGTCGGGGGTAATGAAAAACTGTTTTTT
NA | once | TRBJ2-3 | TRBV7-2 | CASSLRPGDIGTQYF | TGTGCCAGCAGCTTAAGGCCAGGGGACATCGGTACGCAGTATTTT